This is a list of T cell receptor beta chains from one sample in a study of CD8 T cells in ankylosing spondylitis. TCRdb independently ran MiXCR on the 5' RACE reads; one entry per CDR3 protein. The repertoire consists of about 700,000 distinct CDR3 sequences, with under 20% occurring once and the leading ten covering over 15%. The sample taken for sequencing was blood, either unsorted or a sorted T cell fraction (not recorded which). These receptors originate from a male donor with ankylosing spondylitis. Each CDR3 is given with its conserved first and last residue. The D gene is left open where the match is weak. Clone sizes are given selectively: once, few, many, or a class where the clone is expanded.

j_call,cdr3_length,v_call,clone_size,d_call,cdr3_aa,cdr3_nt
TRBJ1-6,16,TRBV7-8,once,TRBD1,CASSLRDRTDNSPLHF,TGTGCCAGCAGCTTACGGGACAGAACAGATAATTCACCCCTCCACTTT
TRBJ2-3,15,TRBV7-2,few,NA,CASSPMGKGTDTQYF,TGTGCCAGCAGCCCCATGGGGAAGGGCACAGATACGCAGTATTTT
TRBJ1-2,12,TRBV5-1,few,NA,CASSLAEDGYTF,TGCGCCAGCAGCTTGGCCGAGGATGGCTACACCTTC
TRBJ2-7,13,TRBV6-2/TRBV6-3,NA,TRBD1,CASRQGPNYEQYF,TGTGCCAGCCGACAGGGGCCGAACTACGAGCAGTACTTC
TRBJ1-3,12,TRBV28,NA,NA,CASSARAHTIYF,TGTGCCAGCAGTGCGAGGGCTCACACCATATATTTT
TRBJ2-1,15,TRBV27,many,TRBD2,CASSPVLAGVSEQFF,TGTGCCAGCAGCCCCGTACTAGCGGGAGTGAGTGAGCAGTTCTTC
TRBJ1-5,15,TRBV12-3/TRBV12-4,few,NA,CASGHGGWGNQPQHF,TGTGCCAGCGGCCATGGGGGTTGGGGCAATCAGCCCCAGCATTTT
TRBJ2-1,16,TRBV18,once,NA,CASSRRGGQTYNEQFF,TGTGCCAGCTCACGACGCGGTGGCCAGACCTACAATGAGCAGTTCTTC
TRBJ1-1,14,TRBV12-3/TRBV12-4,many,NA,CATSRAGMNTEAFF,TGTGCCACCTCGCGGGCAGGGATGAACACTGAAGCTTTCTTT
TRBJ2-3,11,TRBV18,NA,NA,CASSPRYTQYF,TGTGCCAGCTCACCACGATATACGCAGTATTTT
TRBJ2-3,16,TRBV6-1,NA,TRBD1,CASSDRDRGLTDTQYF,TGTGCCAGCAGTGACCGGGACAGGGGGCTGACAGATACGCAGTATTTT
TRBJ2-3,16,TRBV9,NA,NA,CASSVDAGIGTDTQYF,TGTGCCAGCAGCGTAGACGCGGGGATCGGCACAGATACGCAGTATTTT
TRBJ2-7,17,TRBV6-5,NA,NA,CASSYSGSSAGVHEQYF,TGTGCCAGCAGTTACTCGGGATCTTCGGCAGGGGTCCACGAGCAGTACTTC
TRBJ2-3,15,TRBV20-1,NA,NA,CSARYPGESTDTQYF,TGCAGTGCCCGATATCCAGGGGAGAGCACAGATACGCAGTATTTT
TRBJ2-1,16,TRBV9,NA,TRBD2,CASSVDSGRSGNEQFF,TGTGCCAGCAGCGTAGATAGCGGGAGGTCAGGGAATGAGCAGTTCTTC
TRBJ2-1,16,TRBV29-1,few,TRBD2,CSVEFPSGRASNEQFF,TGCAGCGTTGAGTTCCCTAGCGGGAGGGCCTCCAATGAGCAGTTCTTC
TRBJ2-7,15,TRBV25-1,NA,NA,CASSEWASETYEQYF,TGTGCCAGCAGTGAATGGGCAAGCGAGACCTACGAGCAGTACTTC
TRBJ2-7,14,TRBV20-1,NA,NA,CSARDPISTYEQYF,TGCAGTGCTAGAGATCCCATTAGTACCTACGAGCAGTACTTC
TRBJ1-2,13,TRBV29-1,few,NA,CSVQVRGLYGYTF,TGCAGCGTTCAAGTGAGAGGGCTCTATGGCTACACCTTC
TRBJ2-1,15,TRBV29-1,few,NA,CSVEAGASEVYEQFF,TGCAGTGTTGAGGCGGGGGCCTCCGAAGTATATGAGCAGTTCTTC
TRBJ2-3,19,TRBV9,NA,TRBD2,CASSVRPGLAGGSTDTQYF,TGTGCCAGCAGCGTGAGACCCGGACTAGCGGGGGGTAGCACAGATACGCAGTATTTT
TRBJ1-1,13,TRBV19,NA,NA,CASSIQGPTEAFF,TGTGCCAGTAGTATACAGGGGCCAACTGAAGCTTTCTTT
TRBJ2-3,17,TRBV3-1,NA,TRBD2,CASSQDPSGEATDTQYF,TGTGCCAGCAGCCAAGACCCTAGCGGGGAAGCCACAGATACGCAGTATTTT
TRBJ2-7,15,TRBV28,few,NA,CASTPGGTAKYEQYF,TGTGCCAGCACCCCCGGGGGGACAGCAAAGTACGAGCAGTACTTC
TRBJ2-5,15,TRBV5-1,NA,TRBD2,CASSTGGTEQETQYF,TGCGCCAGCAGCACCGGGGGGACCGAACAAGAGACCCAGTACTTC
TRBJ2-2,13,TRBV27,few,NA,CASRKTGPGELFF,TGTGCCAGCAGGAAAACAGGGCCCGGGGAGCTGTTTTTT
TRBJ2-1,13,TRBV12-3/TRBV12-4,NA,NA,CASSLVSGNEQFF,TGTGCCAGCAGTTTAGTGTCCGGCAATGAGCAGTTCTTC
TRBJ2-3,13,TRBV2,many,NA,CASSRLGTDTQYF,TGTGCCAGCAGTAGACTGGGCACAGATACGCAGTATTTT
TRBJ2-2,12,TRBV9,many,NA,CASSENTGELFF,TGTGCCAGCAGCGAAAACACCGGGGAGCTGTTTTTT
TRBJ1-1,13,TRBV2,few,NA,CASSMDQGTEAFF,TGTGCCAGCAGTATGGACCAGGGCACTGAAGCTTTCTTT
TRBJ2-1,15,TRBV19,NA,NA,CASSSKGFSYNEQFF,TGTGCCAGTAGTTCAAAAGGGTTCTCCTACAATGAGCAGTTCTTC
TRBJ1-3,15,TRBV6-1,NA,NA,CASSRTGTRGNTIYF,TGTGCCAGCAGCCGGACCGGGACGCGAGGAAACACCATATATTTT
TRBJ1-1,15,TRBV6-1,few,NA,CASSEAMGANTEAFF,TGTGCCAGCAGTGAAGCGATGGGGGCGAACACTGAAGCTTTCTTT
TRBJ2-2,16,TRBV4-2,NA,TRBD2,CASSQLAGSNTGELFF,TGTGCCAGCAGCCAACTAGCGGGATCGAACACCGGGGAGCTGTTTTTT
TRBJ2-2,14,TRBV27,few,NA,CASSFGVLTGELFF,TGTGCCAGCAGTTTCGGGGTTCTCACCGGGGAGCTGTTTTTT
TRBJ2-7,15,TRBV5-6,NA,TRBD1,CASSPIMGQGGEQYF,TGTGCCAGCAGCCCGATCATGGGACAGGGAGGCGAGCAGTACTTC
TRBJ2-1,17,TRBV12-5,NA,NA,CASGLVTGTTSHNEQFF,TGTGCTAGTGGTTTGGTGACCGGGACCACTTCACATAATGAGCAGTTCTTC
TRBJ2-7,16,TRBV28,few,TRBD2,CASSSWTSSYLGEQYF,TGTGCCAGCAGTTCGTGGACTAGCTCTTATCTGGGGGAGCAGTACTTC
TRBJ1-5,18,TRBV11-2,few,TRBD1,CASAPDLGTGGRNQPQHF,TGTGCCAGCGCCCCCGACCTGGGGACAGGGGGCCGAAATCAGCCCCAGCATTTT
TRBJ2-7,13,TRBV2,NA,NA,CAGGDGDSYEQYF,TGTGCCGGTGGGGACGGAGACTCCTACGAGCAGTACTTC
TRBJ1-6,15,TRBV2,few,TRBD1,CASSLIQGHNSPLHF,TGTGCCAGCAGTCTAATACAGGGGCATAATTCACCCCTCCACTTT
TRBJ2-3,15,TRBV12-3/TRBV12-4,NA,NA,CASSLMPGGTDTQYF,TGTGCCAGCAGTTTGATGCCGGGGGGCACAGATACGCAGTATTTT
TRBJ2-7,15,TRBV4-3,NA,TRBD2,CASSPGVAGVYEQYF,TGCGCCAGCAGCCCCGGAGTAGCGGGAGTCTACGAGCAGTACTTC
TRBJ2-5,14,TRBV4-1,few,NA,CASSQGITQETQYF,TGCGCCAGCAGCCAAGGCATAACCCAAGAGACCCAGTACTTC
TRBJ2-7,14,TRBV3-1,few,NA,CASSQDSGRNEQYF,TGTGCCAGCAGCCAAGATTCCGGTCGGAACGAGCAGTACTTC
TRBJ2-7,14,TRBV2,NA,TRBD2,CASKPSGGSYEQYF,TGTGCCAGCAAACCTAGCGGGGGCTCCTACGAGCAGTACTTC
TRBJ2-7,15,TRBV28,NA,NA,CASRGGKLGTYEQYF,TGTGCCAGCAGGGGGGGTAAATTGGGGACCTACGAGCAGTACTTC
TRBJ2-1,13,TRBV7-2,NA,NA,CASSQQLANEQFF,TGTGCCAGCAGCCAGCAACTGGCGAATGAGCAGTTCTTC
TRBJ1-6,13,TRBV4-3,NA,NA,CASSQGSNSPLHF,TGCGCCAGCAGCCAAGGTTCTAATTCACCCCTCCACTTT